These 18 T cell receptor beta chains were sequenced from one sample in a study of cytomegalovirus exposure and HLA in healthy donors. With 60 Vbeta and 13 Jbeta primers, the PCR was carried out. Data came from immunoSEQ multiplex PCR; TCRdb stores just in-frame clones and leaves some out. The sample gives fewer than 150,000 clones, just under 80% of which show up once; roughly 2% is in the top ten. Sequencing was done on a sample of PBMCs. These receptors were taken from a man under 40 in good health and CMV-seronegative.

The table lists this clone with a count of one. This chain uses TRBV29-1 with TRBJ1-2; D is possibly TRBD1 (5 bases). Germline V gene sequence: CDR1 SQVTM, CDR2 ANQGSEA. The CDR3 contains 11 residues. Deletions cut 5 bases from V and 7 bases from J, with 11 bases between. The CDR3 DNA sequence: TGCAGCGTTCAGGGAAGGCTTGGCTACACCTTC. It yields the protein CSVQGRLGYTF.

This clone came up a few times. The CDR3 is CAISAPPEGGEQYF. In DNA, the CDR3 is TGTGCCATCAGTGCCCCGCCGGAAGGGGGCGAGCAGTACTTC. V usage is TRBV10-3 and J usage is TRBJ2-7; TRBD1 might be the D (6 bases). CDR3 length equals 14 residues. The germline V gene has CDR1 ENHRY and CDR2 SYGVKD. Deletions cut 4 bases from V and 6 bases from J, with 16 bases between.

The chain links TRBV27 to TRBJ2-2, with 8 bases matching TRBD2. The germline V gene has CDR1 MNHEY and CDR2 SMNVEV (reference sequence). V gave up 3 bases and J gave up 7 bases; unmatched junction bases: 7. This CDR3 has 15 residues. CDR3 protein: CASSLVGLVSGELFF. The CDR3 DNA is TGTGCCAGCAGTTTGGTGGGACTAGTAAGCGGGGAGCTGTTTTTT.

This rearrangement joins TRBV15 to TRBJ2-1; 10 bases map to TRBD2. Losses at the gene ends were 2 bases for V and 7 bases for J; bases not matched to a gene: 2. The CDR3 is made up of 14 amino acids. Germline V CDR1 and CDR2: LNHNV, YYDKDF (reference sequence). In DNA, the CDR3 is TGTGCCACCAGCAGAAGCGGGGGGGGAAATGAGCAGTTCTTC. Translation gives CATSRSGGGNEQFF.

This clone was observed a few times. The V gene is TRBV7-6, the J gene TRBJ1-1; D is unresolved. Per the germline V gene, CDR1 is SGHVS and CDR2 is FNYEAQ. The CDR3 spans 15 residues. The V and J ends lost 5 bases and 5 bases respectively, with 18 bases between them. The CDR3 is CASSSSPVRVTEAFF. In DNA form, the CDR3 reads TGTGCCAGCAGCAGTAGCCCGGTCAGAGTTACTGAAGCTTTCTTT. Combining the CDR3 with reference TRBV7-6 and TRBJ1-1 gives the whole variable domain GAGVSQSPRYKVTKRGQDVALRCDPISGHVSLYWYRQALGQGPEFLTYFNYEAQQDKSGLPNDRFSAERPEGSISTLTIQRTEQRDSAMYRCASSSSPVRVTEAFFGQGTRLTVV.

The chain couples TRBV2 to TRBJ2-3; 8 nucleotides agree with TRBD2. Per germline, CDR1 SNHLY and CDR2 FYNNEI. The CDR3 is 15 amino acids. V dropped 2 bases and J dropped 4; count of bases not matched to a gene: 5. The CDR3 sequence: CASSERLARADTQYF. In nucleotides, the CDR3 is TGTGCCAGCAGTGAAAGACTAGCGAGGGCAGATACGCAGTATTTT.

This clone came up once. J is TRBJ2-1 and V is TRBV19; the match to TRBD1 covers 8 bases. V was clipped by 3 bases and J by 5 bases; unmatched bases: 6. Looked up from germline, CDR1 is LNHDA and CDR2 is SQIVND (reference sequence). The CDR3 loop spans 15 amino acids. The CDR3 DNA is TGTGCCAGTAGTATGGACAGGGCGGGTCACAATGAGCAGTTCTTC. Its protein is CASSMDRAGHNEQFF.

The chain uses TRBV6-1 and TRBJ1-4, with 10 bases fitting TRBD1. Per germline, CDR1 MNHNS and CDR2 SASEGT. This CDR3 region has 15 residues. J lost 8 bases, V lost 5 bases, and 8 bases had no gene match. Here the CDR3 reads CASSNPGQGTEKLFF. The CDR3 DNA follows: TGTGCCAGCAGTAACCCGGGACAGGGGACGGAAAAACTGTTTTTT.

Only a few counts were recorded for this clone. V is TRBV7-9 and J is TRBJ2-2; the match to TRBD2 covers 9 bases. Trimming cost V 11 bases and J 6 bases; bases outside gene matches: 4. The CDR3 covers 12 residues. Germline values: CDR1 SEHNR, CDR2 FQNEAQ (reference sequence). The CDR3 protein is CAAGLAAGELFF. CDR3 nucleotides: TGTGCCGCGGGACTAGCCGCCGGGGAGCTGTTTTTT.

The chain is built from TRBV7-3 and TRBJ1-2; 11 bases are a match to TRBD1. Trimming removed 2 bases from V and 5 bases from J; junction bases left unmatched: 4. This CDR3 has 15 amino acids. CDR1 and CDR2 from the germline V gene are SGHTA and FQGTGA. DNA for the CDR3: TGTGCCAGCAGCTTAGATGGACAGGGGGCTTATGGCTACACCTTC. This translates into CASSLDGQGAYGYTF.

The V and J genes are TRBV7-9 and TRBJ1-3, with D maybe TRBD1 (5 bases). Germline lookup yields CDR1 SEHNR and CDR2 FQNEAQ (reference sequence). This CDR3 is 15 amino acids long. The CDR3 sequence is CAMDTEISSGNTIYF. In DNA, the CDR3 is TGTGCAATGGACACCGAAATTTCCTCTGGAAACACCATATATTTT. Filled out from reference TRBV7-9 and TRBJ1-3, the complete variable domain reads DTGVSQNPRHKITKRGQNVTFRCDPISEHNRLYWYRQTLGQGPEFLTYFQNEAQLEKSRLLSDRFSAERPKGSFSTLEIQRTEQGDSAMYLCAMDTEISSGNTIYFGEGSWLTVV.

V and J are TRBV5-6 and TRBJ1-4; TRBD1 matches 10 bases. The CDR3 runs to 16 residues. V shed 2 bases and J 7 bases; nucleotides not matched to a gene: 8. Germline CDR1 and CDR2: SGHDT and YYEEEE. CDR3 amino acids: CASSLRDRGLFEKLFF. As DNA, the CDR3 is TGTGCCAGCAGCTTAAGGGACAGGGGATTGTTTGAAAAACTGTTTTTT.

This chain uses TRBV5-1 with TRBJ2-7; D gene unclear. V shed 4 bases and J shed 5 bases, with 16 bases lying between them. CDR3 size: 14 residues. Per the germline V gene, CDR1 is SGHRS and CDR2 is YFSETQ. CDR3 DNA sequence: TGCGCCAGCAGCCCCGGTTGGTCAGGCCACGAGCAGTACTTC. Protein sequence: CASSPGWSGHEQYF.

The genes are TRBV4-2 and TRBJ1-1, with 7 bases lining up with TRBD1. Trimming took 3 bases from V and 3 from J; bases not matched to a gene: 4. CDR3 length: 14 amino acids. Germline V gene lookup returns CDR1 LGHNA and CDR2 YNFKEQ. The CDR3 loop reads CASSQPGTDTEAFF. In nucleotides, the CDR3 is TGTGCCAGCAGCCAGCCCGGGACAGACACTGAAGCTTTCTTT.

This CDR3 reads CASSPEVGLAADTQYF. CDR3 coding DNA: TGTGCCAGCAGCCCCGAGGTGGGACTAGCGGCAGATACGCAGTATTTT. V usage is TRBV5-4 and J usage is TRBJ2-3; 11 bases map to TRBD2. Unmatched junction bases numbered 8, after V lost 4 bases and J lost 4 bases. Germline CDR1 and CDR2: SGHNT and YYREEE (reference sequence). This CDR3 has 16 residues.

The V call is TRBV4-2, the J call TRBJ2-1, with 11 nucleotides matching TRBD2. CDR3 length: 16 residues. CDR1 and CDR2 from the germline V gene are LGHNA and YNFKEQ. Trimming at V came to 3 bases and at J to 6 bases, leaving 7 bases not matched to a gene. CDR3 DNA sequence: TGTGCCAGCAGCCAGGCCCCGCTAGCGGGGGGCAATGAGCAGTTCTTC. Protein product: CASSQAPLAGGNEQFF.

The V call is TRBV28, the J call TRBJ2-1; 7 bases are shared with TRBD1. CDR3 size: 15 residues. Germline CDR1 and CDR2: MDHEN and SYDVKM. The V and J ends lost 3 bases and 4 bases, in that order; junction bases with no gene match: 6. In DNA form, the CDR3 reads TGTGCCAGCAGTTTTGAGGGGGCAACTTACAATGAGCAGTTCTTC. This gives the protein CASSFEGATYNEQFF.

The chain combines TRBV11-2 with TRBJ2-7, with 7 bases aligning to TRBD1. The CDR3 runs to 18 residues. Germline V lookup: CDR1 SGHAT, CDR2 FQNNGV. Trimming removed 4 bases from V and 0 bases from J; junction bases left unmatched: 15. CDR3 region: CASSSGTDLTISSYEQYF. CDR3 in DNA: TGTGCCAGCAGCTCGGGGACAGATTTGACAATAAGCTCCTACGAGCAGTACTTC.